This T cell receptor (beta chain) was profiled in a study of metastatic and nonmetastatic thyroid tumors. Overall study: Blood and tumor or nodule tissue repertoires from malignant and benign thyroid patients were compared.

Thyroid surgery took place with no prior treatment in any patient. Through MiXCR, TCRdb re-clonotyped the PCR reads. The sample holds about 7,100 clones, 28% seen once. V shed 5 bases and J shed 6 bases, with 7 bases lying between them. The CDR3 loop spans 11 amino acids. Germline-derived CDR1 and CDR2 are SEHNR and FQNEAQ (reference sequence). The rearrangement joins TRBV7-9 to TRBJ1-1; D is unclear. The sequence was collected from a male donor with papillary thyroid cancer or a benign thyroid nodule (not recorded which). Some clones in this sample may be carry-over from other donors' samples. Sequencing was performed on adjacent normal tissue. This CDR3 reads CASSRQPEAFF. CDR3 DNA sequence: TGTGCCAGCAGCCGACAACCTGAAGCTTTCTTT.